This TCR beta chain was observed in a study of T cell responses to AZD1222 COVID-19 vaccine. Using immunoSEQ multiplex PCR, the repertoire was profiled, and TCRdb retains in-frame clones only, with some absent. The profile shows about 56,000 clones, 80% to 90% of them singletons. V lost 5 bases, J lost 2 bases, and 13 bases lay in between. The CDR3 runs to 15 residues. Germline assignment: CDR1 MNHNY and CDR2 SVGAGI (reference sequence). Overall study findings and caveats: An increase in Spike-specific TCR breadth and depth was observed after two AZD1222 doses.

As concerns this clone: Its specificity is unknown.

The rearrangement links TRBV6-6 to TRBJ1-5, with a possible D match to TRBD1 (6 bases). The receptor was isolated from an adult who received the AZD1222 COVID-19 vaccine. This specimen consisted of peripheral blood, obtained 28 days after the second AZD1222 dose. CDR3 DNA sequence: TGTGCCAGCAGTGGGGGGGGCGCGGGCAATCAGCCCCAGCATTTT. It codes for CASSGGGAGNQPQHF.